These 28 T cell receptor beta chains share one sample of origin, sequenced in a study of T cells in Graves' hyperthyroidism and ophthalmopathy. Amplification targeted TCR beta CDR3 regions from RNA transcripts. HTBI primers were the set used in a first-round RT-PCR of the TCR CDR3. MiXCR was run by TCRdb on the multiplex PCR reads, yielding one entry per CDR3 protein. The data contain under 400,000 distinct CDR3 sequences, roughly 13% of them seen just once; the ten biggest clones take up 9% to 9.5%. Sample: blood. The receptors here all came from a young woman with Graves' hyperthyroidism.

This clonotype was counted ten times or more. The rearrangement joins TRBV28 to TRBJ2-1; D is unresolved. V lost 2 bases and J 9 bases, leaving 8 bases between the germline ends. CDR1 MDHEN and CDR2 SYDVKM come from the germline V gene. This CDR3 has 12 residues. In nucleotides, the CDR3 is TGTGCCAGCAGTTTACCCGATATTGAGCAGTTCTTC. Its protein product is CASSLPDIEQFF.

This clonotype occurred many times. The chain recombines TRBV3-1 with TRBJ2-3; possibly TRBD2 for D (6 bases). The CDR3 has 15 amino acids. Trimming stripped 6 bases from V and 6 bases from J, with 19 bases between. Germline V gene data show CDR1 as LGHDT and CDR2 as YNNKEL (reference sequence). The CDR3 nucleotides read TGTGCCAGCAGTCCGGGAGTAGCGTCGATGGATACGCAGTATTTT. Protein sequence: CASSPGVASMDTQYF.

This clonotype was detected many times. The CDR3 here is CASSQEGGLDEQFF. Written as DNA, the CDR3 is TGTGCCAGCAGCCAAGAGGGGGGACTGGATGAGCAGTTCTTC. The chain recombines TRBV5-6 with TRBJ2-1; D is tentatively TRBD1 or TRBD2 (6 bases each). The V and J ends lost 4 bases and 8 bases respectively, with 16 bases between them. Germline CDR1 and CDR2: SGHDT and YYEEEE. CDR3 size: 14 residues.

This clonotype appeared many times. The chain employs TRBV28 and TRBJ1-2; D unclear. The CDR3 is 14 amino acids. Trimming shortened V by 2 bases and J by 3 bases, and 10 bases separated the two germline ends. Germline values: CDR1 MDHEN, CDR2 SYDVKM. The DNA for the CDR3 is TGTGCCAGCAGTTTACCGGCGGAGCACTATGGCTACACCTTC. This sequence encodes CASSLPAEHYGYTF.

As for this clonotype: At one end the junction does not follow the germline gene, possibly because of a read error. The rearrangement links TRBV7-9 to TRBJ2-4; perhaps TRBD1 as D (5 bases). This CDR3 has 18 residues. Germline CDR1 reads SEHNR; CDR2 reads FQNEAQ (reference sequence). The CDR3, as DNA: TGTGCCAACAGCTTAGAAGGCTCAACAGGAGTAGCCAAAAACATTCAGTACTTC. Translating gives CANSLEGSTGVAKNIQYF.

This clonotype has ten or more counts. The V and J genes are TRBV28 and TRBJ2-7; TRBD1 is a possible D gene (6 bases). V lost 4 bases, J lost 2 bases, and 12 bases lay in between. This CDR3 spans 14 amino acids. From germline, CDR1 is MDHEN and CDR2 SYDVKM. CDR3 DNA: TGTGCCAGCAGTTCCGGGACATCCCCCTACGAGCAGTACTTC. It specifies CASSSGTSPYEQYF.

The CDR3 DNA sequence: TGCGCCAGCAGCTTAGCCCGGGGGGCGAGTGGGGGCTACACCTTC. Translation gives CASSLARGASGGYTF. V usage is TRBV5-1 and J usage is TRBJ1-2, with D possibly being TRBD1 (6 bases). The CDR3 runs to 15 residues. Looked up from germline, CDR1 is SGHRS and CDR2 is YFSETQ. Trimming stripped 2 bases from V and 8 bases from J, with 19 bases between.

The V and J genes are TRBV9 and TRBJ2-1; 10 bases are shared with TRBD1. Trimming took 4 bases from V and 5 from J; bases not matched to a gene: 9. CDR3 length equals 16 residues. Germline V gives CDR1 SGDLS, CDR2 YYNGEE. Written as DNA, the CDR3 is TGTGCCAGCAGCAGCGGTGGACAGGGGGTTGACAATGAGCAGTTCTTC. Its translation: CASSSGGQGVDNEQFF. The entire variable domain, with the rest obtained from reference TRBV9 and TRBJ2-1, is as follows: DSGVTQTPKHLITATGQRVTLRCSPRSGDLSVYWYQQSLDQGLQFLIQYYNGEERAKGNILERFSAQQFPDLHSELNLSSLELGDSALYFCASSSGGQGVDNEQFFGPGTRLTVL.

This rearrangement joins TRBV4-3 to TRBJ2-1, with TRBD2 as a possible D gene (6 bases). The CDR3 runs to 13 residues. V was shortened by 0 bases and J by 15 bases, with 15 bases between the two germline ends. Looked up from germline, CDR1 is LGHNA and CDR2 is YSLEER. Here the CDR3 reads CASSQETRETRFF. CDR3 sequence (DNA): TGCGCCAGCAGCCAAGAGACCCGGGAGACGCGGTTCTTC.

The table lists this clonotype with many counts. Here the CDR3 reads CSAIDRGPGELFF. The CDR3 DNA reads as TGCAGTGCTATCGACAGGGGGCCCGGGGAGCTGTTTTTT. V is TRBV20-1 and J is TRBJ2-2; 10 positions agree with TRBD1. The germline gives CDR1 DFQATT, CDR2 SNEGSKA (reference sequence). This CDR3 has 13 residues. With V trimmed by 4 bases and J by 6 bases, 2 bases remained unmatched.

This clonotype has ten or more counts. V and J are TRBV6-1 and TRBJ2-7; 8 bases line up with TRBD1. V dropped 9 bases and J dropped 2; count of bases not matched to a gene: 3. The CDR3 is made up of 12 amino acids. Germline CDR1 reads MNHNS; CDR2 reads SASEGT. The chain's CDR3 is CASRTGPYEQYF. The DNA for the CDR3 is TGTGCCAGTCGGACAGGGCCCTACGAGCAGTACTTC.

There are a few counts of this clonotype. J is TRBJ2-3 and V is TRBV6-2 or TRBV6-3, with TRBD2 matching 8 bases. The CDR3 is made up of 15 amino acids. Germline CDR1 and CDR2: MNHEY and SVGEGT. The trim removed 2 bases at V and 6 bases at J, leaving 7 bases unmatched. The CDR3 coding sequence is TGTGCCAGCAGTTACCTGGCGGGAGGTAGGGATACGCAGTATTTT. The encoded protein is CASSYLAGGRDTQYF.

This clonotype was detected many times. The chain employs TRBV2 and TRBJ1-1; D perhaps matches TRBD1 (6 bases). Trimming shortened V by 9 bases and J by 2 bases, and 13 bases separated the two germline ends. This CDR3 region has 13 residues. Per the germline V gene, CDR1 is SNHLY and CDR2 is FYNNEI. CDR3 bases: TGTGCCAGTCGGGGGACACCAAACACTGAAGCTTTCTTT. Its translation is CASRGTPNTEAFF.

This clonotype was seen many times. V and J are TRBV5-1 and TRBJ2-3; 8 nucleotides agree with TRBD2. From germline, CDR1 is SGHRS and CDR2 YFSETQ. After removal of 0 bases from V and 3 bases from J, the junction contained 6 bases not matched to a gene. The CDR3 is 16 residues long. DNA for the CDR3: TGCGCCAGCAGCTTGGAAGGGACTAGTAGGACAGATACGCAGTATTTT. Its protein product is CASSLEGTSRTDTQYF.

Many counts were recorded for this clonotype. The chain recombines TRBV10-3 with TRBJ1-2; a possible D gene is TRBD1 (5 bases). This CDR3 contains 15 residues. V lost 3 bases and J 1 base, leaving 12 bases between the germline ends. Per the germline V gene, CDR1 is ENHRY and CDR2 is SYGVKD. This chain's CDR3 is CAISESRGNNYGYTF. CDR3 nucleotides: TGTGCCATCAGTGAAAGTCGGGGGAATAACTATGGCTACACCTTC.

This clonotype was recorded at least ten times. This rearrangement joins TRBV20-1 to TRBJ1-1; D perhaps matches TRBD1 (6 bases). V lost 5 bases and J 0 bases, leaving 13 bases between the germline ends. Germline V gene sequence: CDR1 DFQATT, CDR2 SNEGSKA (reference sequence). The CDR3 consists of 14 residues. Here the CDR3 reads CSAPRQDVNTEAFF. Written as DNA, the CDR3 is TGCAGTGCTCCAAGACAGGACGTGAACACTGAAGCTTTCTTT.

This clonotype was seen a few times. This rearrangement joins TRBV28 to TRBJ1-5, with 7 bases fitting TRBD1. Trimming took 4 bases from V and 7 from J; bases not matched to a gene: 4. The CDR3 spans 13 residues. CDR1 and CDR2 from the germline V gene are MDHEN and SYDVKM. CDR3 in amino acids: CASSWDRRQPQHF. CDR3 DNA: TGTGCCAGCAGTTGGGACAGAAGACAGCCCCAGCATTTT.

This clonotype was picked up many times. This chain connects TRBV7-3 to TRBJ2-6, with 7 bases lining up with TRBD1. Per the germline V gene, CDR1 is SGHTA and CDR2 is FQGTGA. Trimming cost V 5 bases and J 1 base; bases outside gene matches: 5. The CDR3 has 16 amino acids. CDR3 nucleotide sequence: TGTGCCAGCAGCGCCCGACAGGGTTCTGGGGCCAACGTCCTGACTTTC. Translating gives CASSARQGSGANVLTF.

The chain is built from TRBV3-1 and TRBJ2-7, with 10 bases identical to TRBD2. From germline, CDR1 is LGHDT and CDR2 YNNKEL (reference sequence). V lost 1 base and J lost 4; bases outside the gene matches: 4. This CDR3 comprises 15 residues. This CDR3 reads CASSQGQREGYEQYF. CDR3 in DNA: TGTGCCAGCAGCCAAGGTCAGCGGGAGGGTTACGAGCAGTACTTC.

This clonotype has a count of ten or more. The chain employs TRBV12-3 or TRBV12-4 and TRBJ1-3; D remains unclear. The V end lost 10 bases, the J end lost 0 bases, and 10 bases lay between the germline ends. This CDR3 is built from 13 residues. The CDR3, as DNA: TGTGCCATCGCTAACTACTCTGGAAACACCATATATTTT. It specifies CAIANYSGNTIYF.

This clonotype was seen many times. V usage is TRBV29-1 and J usage is TRBJ2-5, with 10 bases that match TRBD1. V shed 4 bases and J 7 bases; nucleotides not matched to a gene: 9. CDR3 length: 14 residues. Germline V gene sequence: CDR1 SQVTM, CDR2 ANQGSEA. The CDR3 DNA follows: TGCAGCGTTGGTGGGACAGGGGCAAGGGGGACCCAGTACTTC. Amino acid sequence: CSVGGTGARGTQYF.

This clonotype was seen only once. The chain recombines TRBV12-3 or TRBV12-4 with TRBJ1-1; D is undetermined. The CDR3 is 14 residues long. V lost 3 bases, J lost 1 base, and 9 bases lay in between. As DNA, the CDR3 is TGTGCCAGCAGTTTTAGCGCATCGAACACTGAAGCTTTCTTT. Protein: CASSFSASNTEAFF.

This clonotype was detected many times. V usage is TRBV20-1 and J usage is TRBJ2-7, with TRBD2 identical over 9 bases. This CDR3 has 16 residues. The junction had 9 bases not matched to a gene; V was cut back by 3 bases and J by 0 bases. Germline V lookup: CDR1 DFQATT, CDR2 SNEGSKA (reference sequence). The CDR3: CSARILAGKLSYEQYF. CDR3 DNA sequence: TGCAGTGCTAGGATCCTAGCGGGGAAACTCTCCTACGAGCAGTACTTC.

This clonotype was seen many times. CDR3: CASSYDRNYGYTF. The CDR3 coding sequence is TGTGCCAGCAGTTATGACCGAAACTATGGCTACACCTTC. The V call is TRBV6-1, the J call TRBJ1-2; no definite D call. Deletions cut 5 bases from V and 2 bases from J, with 9 bases between. The germline CDR1 and CDR2 sequences are MNHNS and SASEGT. The CDR3 extends over 13 amino acids.

This clonotype was seen a handful of times. This chain connects TRBV24-1 to TRBJ2-3; 12 nucleotides line up with TRBD1. The germline CDR1 and CDR2 sequences are KGHDR and SFDVKD. The CDR3 is 15 amino acids. After removal of 7 bases from V and 6 bases from J, the junction contained 7 bases not matched to a gene. CDR3 DNA: TGTGCCACCAGAACCGGGACAGGGGGCGGGGATACGCAGTATTTT. As protein: CATRTGTGGGDTQYF.

This clonotype was observed many times. Written as DNA, the CDR3 is TGTGCCACCCGGAAGGGGGGGTTCGGCACTGAAGCTTTCTTT. This sequence encodes CATRKGGFGTEAFF. The chain carries TRBV19 and TRBJ1-1, with a weak D call TRBD1 (6 bases). V was cut by 10 bases and J by 4 bases, with 19 bases left in between. The CDR3 sequence is 14 residues long. Per the germline V gene, CDR1 is LNHDA and CDR2 is SQIVND (reference sequence).

The table lists this clonotype with many counts. The chain carries TRBV10-3 and TRBJ2-5, with 7 bases fitting TRBD2. This CDR3 has 14 amino acids. The V segment lost 4 bases and the J segment 4 bases; nucleotides outside the gene matches: 6. Per germline, CDR1 ENHRY and CDR2 SYGVKD. CDR3 sequence (DNA): TGTGCCATCAGTGCGGGGGGATCTATAGAGACCCAGTACTTC. This codes for CAISAGGSIETQYF.

The chain has TRBV20-1 and TRBJ2-7; perhaps TRBD1 as D (8 bases). V was clipped by 5 bases and J by 5 bases, with 22 bases between them. The germline V gene has CDR1 DFQATT and CDR2 SNEGSKA (reference sequence). This CDR3 spans 15 amino acids. The CDR3 coding sequence is TGCAGTGCTCTTGACAGGGGCGGGAGTGGGCACGAGCAGTACTTC. Amino acids: CSALDRGGSGHEQYF.